Below are 30 T cell receptor beta chains sequenced from a single sample in a study of patients and donors after allogeneic stem cell transplantation. Each CDR3 protein is one row after TCRdb ran MiXCR on the RT-PCR reads. The repertoire holds around 90,000 distinct CDR3 sequences, with under 50% as singletons. Source material: blood, either unsorted or a sorted T cell fraction (not recorded which). The receptors come from a human donor who was either an allogeneic HSCT recipient or a stem cell or donor lymphocyte infusion donor (not recorded which). It is not recorded whose cells these are; they may come from a transplant donor.

Comments on this clonotype: This is likely a read error, given that the CDR3 carries no conserved phenylalanine or tryptophan at its end. The chain joins TRBV20-1 to TRBJ1-1, with 8 positions matching TRBD1. With V trimmed by 0 bases and J by 0 bases, 6 bases remained unmatched. The CDR3 length is 16 residues. Germline-derived CDR1 and CDR2 are DFQATT and SNEGSKA (reference sequence). DNA of the CDR3: TGCAGTGCTAGAGACAGGGGGCGAGTCATGAACACTGAAGCTTTCCTT. This sequence encodes CSARDRGRVMNTEAFL.

The chain couples TRBV20-1 to TRBJ1-2, with 8 bases fitting TRBD1. CDR3 length: 13 residues. Germline loops: CDR1 DFQATT, CDR2 SNEGSKA (reference sequence). Losses at the gene ends were 2 bases for V and 3 bases for J; bases not matched to a gene: 2. The CDR3 is CSARPDRDYGYTF. For the CDR3, the DNA is TGCAGTGCTAGACCGGACAGGGACTATGGCTACACCTTC.

A single count supports this clonotype. The chain joins TRBV5-1 to TRBJ2-1; D gene ambiguous. This CDR3 is 14 amino acids long. Between the trimmed V and J ends, which lost 0 bases and 9 bases, there was a span of 13 bases. Germline lookup yields CDR1 SGHRS and CDR2 YFSETQ. The CDR3 DNA reads TGCGCCAGCAGCTTGGGGCTAAGGTCCACTGAGCAGTTCTTC. As protein: CASSLGLRSTEQFF.

For the CDR3, the DNA is TGTGCCAGCAGCCTAGGCCTCAGACCCCACGGAAACACCATATATTTT. Translation: CASSLGLRPHGNTIYF. This rearrangement joins TRBV7-2 to TRBJ1-3; unclear D gene. V was clipped by 5 bases and J by 4 bases, with 18 bases between them. CDR3 length equals 16 residues. Per germline, CDR1 SGHTA and CDR2 FQGNSA.

This clonotype appeared a few times. The rearrangement joins TRBV7-9 to TRBJ1-1; unclear D gene. V lost 4 bases to trimming and J lost 2 bases, with 11 bases between them. Germline CDR1 and CDR2: SEHNR and FQNEAQ (reference sequence). The CDR3 totals 14 residues. The CDR3 coding sequence is TGTGCCAGCAGCTCTTATTTTGGTAACACTGAAGCTTTCTTT. Protein sequence: CASSSYFGNTEAFF. Full variable domain (remainder filled in from reference TRBV7-9 and TRBJ1-1): DTGVSQNPRHKITKRGQNVTFRCDPISEHNRLYWYRQTLGQGPEFLTYFQNEAQLEKSRLLSDRFSAERPKGSFSTLEIQRTEQGDSAMYLCASSSYFGNTEAFFGQGTRLTVV.

This chain connects TRBV6-2 or TRBV6-3 to TRBJ1-1, with D maybe TRBD1 (6 bases). Trimming shortened V by 7 bases and J by 3 bases, and 15 bases separated the two germline ends. CDR1 is MNHEY and CDR2 is SVGEGT in the germline V gene. CDR3 size: 14 residues. The DNA for the CDR3 is TGTGCCAGCACCCTGGACAGAAAGTACACTGAAGCTTTCTTT. It codes for CASTLDRKYTEAFF.

As for this clonotype: A junction end diverges from the germline sequence, so it may reflect a read error. The genes are TRBV10-3 and TRBJ1-2; D is possibly TRBD1 (5 bases). Germline CDR1 is ENHRY and CDR2 is SYGVKD. The CDR3 has 16 residues. The CDR3 sequence is CAISAPTGTSNNGYTF. The DNA of the CDR3 is TGTGCCATCAGCGCACCAACCGGGACCTCTAACAATGGCTACACCTTC.

The chain carries TRBV12-3 or TRBV12-4 and TRBJ1-5; D is uncertain. V was pared by 3 bases and J by 6 bases, with 9 bases between. This CDR3 region has 13 residues. CDR3 protein: CASSFWVGQPQHF. In DNA form, the CDR3 reads TGTGCCAGCAGTTTCTGGGTAGGTCAGCCCCAGCATTTT.

The J gene is TRBJ2-1, the V gene TRBV11-2, with 8 bases aligning to TRBD2. This CDR3 contains 16 residues. Germline values: CDR1 SGHAT, CDR2 FQNNGV. The V gene end was trimmed by 5 bases and the J gene end by 4 bases; junction bases not matched to a gene: 10. The CDR3 DNA is TGTGCCAGCAGCCCCTTAGCGGGACGACGTTACAATGAGCAGTTCTTC. Translating gives CASSPLAGRRYNEQFF.

CDR3 DNA: TGTGCCAGCACCGTATGGACAGGGGGCGGTTCACCCCTCCACTTT. Amino acids: CASTVWTGGGSPLHF. The J gene is TRBJ1-6, the V gene TRBV12-3 or TRBV12-4, with 11 bases identical to TRBD1. The length of the CDR3 is 15 residues. With V trimmed by 7 bases and J by 9 bases, 8 bases remained unmatched.

This clonotype turned up a few times. The chain carries TRBV25-1 and TRBJ1-1; D not certain. CDR3 length: 14 residues. The germline CDR1 and CDR2 sequences are MGHDK and SYGVNS. V was shortened by 4 bases and J by 3 bases, with 12 bases between the two germline ends. This CDR3 is CASSVLGGHTEAFF. The CDR3 DNA reads TGTGCCAGCAGTGTGTTAGGAGGCCACACTGAAGCTTTCTTT.

This clonotype showed up just a few times. The rearrangement joins TRBV29-1 to TRBJ1-2; perhaps TRBD1 as D (6 bases). Per germline, CDR1 SQVTM and CDR2 ANQGSEA. The CDR3 sequence is 13 residues long. Trimming removed 6 bases from V and 2 bases from J, with 13 bases in between. The CDR3 reads CSVISGTNYGYTF. As DNA, the CDR3 is TGCAGCGTGATATCCGGGACAAACTATGGCTACACCTTC.

This clonotype was seen more than once but under ten times. This sequence joins TRBV5-8 and TRBJ1-5; D perhaps matches TRBD1 (6 bases). Germline V lookup: CDR1 SGHTS, CDR2 YDEGEE. This CDR3 has 15 residues. Trimming took 4 bases from V and 3 from J, leaving 14 bases between them. Here the CDR3 reads CASSMTGATNQPQHF. In DNA form, the CDR3 reads TGTGCCAGCAGCATGACAGGAGCCACCAATCAGCCCCAGCATTTT.

The sample holds a few counts of this clonotype. The rearrangement links TRBV12-3 or TRBV12-4 to TRBJ1-1; tentatively, D is TRBD1 (6 bases). Trimming took off 3 bases at V and 6 bases at J, with 11 bases between the two ends. There are 13 residues in the CDR3. The CDR3 DNA follows: TGTGCCAGCAGTTTCTATCACAGGGCTGAAGCTTTCTTT. Protein: CASSFYHRAEAFF.

CDR3 sequence (DNA): TGTGCCAGCAGTCCCAGGGACCCAAACTATGGCTACACCTTC. Its translation: CASSPRDPNYGYTF. The rearrangement uses TRBV28 and TRBJ1-2, with D maybe TRBD1 (5 bases). The V gene lost 5 bases and the J gene lost 2 bases, with 12 bases spanning the gap. Germline loops: CDR1 MDHEN, CDR2 SYDVKM. The CDR3 is 14 amino acids.

This sequence joins TRBV12-3 or TRBV12-4 and TRBJ1-1; D not certain. Trimming cost V 8 bases and J 7 bases, with 14 bases left between them. This CDR3 region has 12 residues. The CDR3 sequence: CASGPAGVEAFF. The CDR3 DNA reads TGTGCCAGCGGACCTGCAGGAGTTGAAGCTTTCTTT.

This clonotype was counted only a few times. The V gene is TRBV6-5, the J gene TRBJ1-1; TRBD1 matches at 7 bases. CDR3 length equals 15 residues. Per the germline V gene, CDR1 is MNHEY and CDR2 is SVGAGI. J gave up 4 bases and V 4 bases, and 9 bases lay outside the gene matches. CDR3 DNA sequence: TGTGCCAGCAGTTTGACAGGGTCTCCTCCCACTGAAGCTTTCTTT. Translating it yields CASSLTGSPPTEAFF.

V usage is TRBV4-3 and J usage is TRBJ1-6; TRBD1 is a possible D gene (5 bases). CDR1 and CDR2 from the germline V gene are LGHNA and YSLEER. The CDR3 has 16 residues. Trimming stripped 0 bases from V and 4 bases from J, with 10 bases between. CDR3 amino acids: CASSQDPRGYNSPLHF. CDR3 in DNA: TGCGCCAGCAGCCAAGATCCGCGGGGGTATAATTCACCCCTCCACTTT.

This clonotype was detected only a few times. V and J are TRBV7-2 and TRBJ1-1; D is perhaps TRBD1 (5 bases). The germline V and J ends were trimmed by 3 bases and 1 base, with 9 bases remaining between them. The CDR3 consists of 14 residues. The germline V gene encodes CDR1 SGHTA and CDR2 FQGNSA. The CDR3 is CASSFPTGNTEAFF. The CDR3, as DNA: TGTGCCAGCAGCTTCCCCACAGGGAACACTGAAGCTTTCTTT.

The V call is TRBV12-3 or TRBV12-4, the J call TRBJ1-1, with 8 bases identical to TRBD1. The J segment lost 0 bases and the V segment lost 4 bases, leaving 7 bases of the junction unmatched. This CDR3 region has 16 residues. The CDR3 loop reads CASSWDRLKLNTEAFF. CDR3 coding DNA: TGTGCCAGCAGTTGGGACAGGCTGAAATTGAACACTGAAGCTTTCTTT.

The CDR3 nucleotides read TGTGCCAGCAGTTTCGGGGGTTTGAGTCAGCCCCAGCATTTT. Its translation is CASSFGGLSQPQHF. This rearrangement joins TRBV12-3 or TRBV12-4 to TRBJ1-5; D possibly corresponds to TRBD1 (5 bases). This CDR3 spans 14 amino acids. Trimming stripped 3 bases from V and 6 bases from J, with 12 bases between.

This clonotype was counted only a few times. This chain joins TRBV7-6 and TRBJ1-2; 7 bases agree with TRBD1. Germline trimming cut 3 bases from V and 7 bases from J; bases unmatched to any gene: 8. The CDR3 contains 14 residues. Germline CDR1 SGHVS, CDR2 FNYEAQ. CDR3 DNA: TGTGCCAGCAGCTTGACAGGGTTTTCAGGTGGCTACACCTTC. Translation: CASSLTGFSGGYTF.

The V gene is TRBV12-3 or TRBV12-4, the J gene TRBJ1-2; weak D call: TRBD1 (5 bases). With 3 bases removed from V and 4 bases from J, the gap between germline ends came to 15 bases. The CDR3 is 15 amino acids. CDR3 protein: CASSFWGEMGYGYTF. CDR3 nucleotide sequence: TGTGCCAGCAGTTTCTGGGGGGAGATGGGCTATGGCTACACCTTC.

This chain links TRBV19 with TRBJ2-7, with D perhaps given as TRBD1 or TRBD2 (6 bases each). This CDR3 has 15 residues. V was cut by 5 bases and J by 3 bases, with 17 bases left in between. Germline V CDR1 and CDR2: LNHDA, SQIVND (reference sequence). The chain's CDR3 is CASSGGTLLRYEQYF. For the CDR3, the DNA is TGTGCCAGTAGTGGAGGGACACTACTTCGCTACGAGCAGTACTTC. Full variable domain (outside the CDR3, taken from reference TRBV19 and TRBJ2-7): DGGITQSPKYLFRKEGQNVTLSCEQNLNHDAMYWYRQDPGQGLRLIYYSQIVNDFQKGDIAEGYSVSREKKESFPLTVTSAQKNPTAFYLCASSGGTLLRYEQYFGPGTRLTVT.

This clonotype came up a few times. The genes are TRBV20-1 and TRBJ1-1, with 9 bases fitting TRBD1. CDR1 and CDR2 (germline): DFQATT, SNEGSKA (reference sequence). CDR3 size: 16 residues. The junction had 12 bases not matched to a gene; V was cut back by 0 bases and J by 7 bases. DNA of the CDR3: TGCAGTGCTAGAGATCCTACAGGGGGCCCTCTCCGTGAAGCTTTCTTT. Translated, it gives CSARDPTGGPLREAFF.

V gene TRBV10-3 combines with J gene TRBJ1-2, with 7 bases matching TRBD1. The CDR3 is made up of 13 amino acids. In germline, CDR1 is ENHRY, CDR2 SYGVKD. With 8 bases clipped from V and 3 bases from J, the junction kept 6 bases outside the gene matches. The CDR3 loop is CAISSGTDYGYTF. Here the CDR3 DNA reads TGTGCCATCTCTTCCGGGACAGACTATGGCTACACCTTC.

The DNA for the CDR3 is TGCAGTGCTAGAGATAGACCAAGGGGGTATGGCTACACCTTC. This codes for CSARDRPRGYGYTF. The chain uses TRBV20-1 and TRBJ1-2; the D gene is possibly TRBD1 (6 bases). This CDR3 is built from 14 residues. Deletions cut 0 bases from V and 5 bases from J, with 13 bases between. CDR1 is DFQATT, CDR2 SNEGSKA, per germline (reference sequence).

This sequence joins TRBV5-6 and TRBJ1-5; 7 bases are shared with TRBD1. With V trimmed by 4 bases and J by 2 bases, 6 bases remained unmatched. The CDR3 sequence is 15 residues long. The germline V gene encodes CDR1 SGHDT and CDR2 YYEEEE. In DNA form, the CDR3 reads TGTGCCAGCAGCCTGCAGGGGGAAGGCAATCAGCCCCAGCATTTT. Protein: CASSLQGEGNQPQHF.

The chain is built from TRBV4-3 and TRBJ2-7, with 9 bases matching TRBD1. The V and J ends lost 0 bases and 2 bases, in that order; junction bases with no gene match: 5. Germline CDR1 is LGHNA and CDR2 is YSLEER. CDR3 size: 16 residues. In DNA, the CDR3 is TGCGCCAGCAGCCAAGAACGGGACAGGGTCCCCTACGAGCAGTACTTC. It codes for CASSQERDRVPYEQYF.

V and J are TRBV18 and TRBJ1-1; the D gene is possibly TRBD1 (6 bases). V was clipped by 7 bases and J by 6 bases, with 24 bases between them. The V gene's germline CDR1 is KGHSH and CDR2 LQKENI. The CDR3 is 16 amino acids. The CDR3 region has the DNA TGTGCCAGCTTTAGGGGGGTCTTCGGGGTCGCGGCTGAAGCTTTCTTT. Amino acids: CASFRGVFGVAAEAFF.